This T cell receptor beta chain was retrieved from a study of OX40 agonist ivuxolimab in advanced cancers. Across the study: Treatment of patients was with ivuxolimab, an agonistic anti-OX40 (CD134) antibody.

Clones were sequenced by immunoSEQ multiplex PCR, and TCRdb holds only the in-frame ones, with some missing. The table shows 70,000 to 95,000 clones, with 94% occurring only once. The germline V and J ends were trimmed by 2 bases and 7 bases, with 15 bases remaining between them. CDR1 is MNHEY, CDR2 SMNVEV, per germline (reference sequence). The length of the CDR3 is 16 residues. The sequence was obtained from an adult with an advanced solid tumor such as melanoma, head and neck, liver or kidney cancer. The sample was CD4+ or CD8+ T cells sorted from blood, taken in a trial of the OX40 agonist ivuxolimab. J is TRBJ1-6 and V is TRBV27; perhaps TRBD1 as D (5 bases). DNA for the CDR3: TGTGCCAGCAGTTTACGCAGTGGAGGGGAGAATTCACCCCTCCACTTT. Its protein is CASSLRSGGENSPLHF.